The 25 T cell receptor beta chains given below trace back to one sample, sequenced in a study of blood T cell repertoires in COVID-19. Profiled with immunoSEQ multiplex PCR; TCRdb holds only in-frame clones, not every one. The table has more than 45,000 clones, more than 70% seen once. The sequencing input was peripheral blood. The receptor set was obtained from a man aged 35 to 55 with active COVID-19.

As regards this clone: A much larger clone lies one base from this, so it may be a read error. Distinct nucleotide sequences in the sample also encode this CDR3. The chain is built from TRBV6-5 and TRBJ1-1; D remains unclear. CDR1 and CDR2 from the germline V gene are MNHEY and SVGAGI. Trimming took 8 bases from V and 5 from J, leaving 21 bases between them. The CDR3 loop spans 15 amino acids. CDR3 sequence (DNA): TGTGCCAGCGCACGTGAGGCAGGCGCGGGGACTGAAGCTTTCTTT. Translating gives CASAREAGAGTEAFF.

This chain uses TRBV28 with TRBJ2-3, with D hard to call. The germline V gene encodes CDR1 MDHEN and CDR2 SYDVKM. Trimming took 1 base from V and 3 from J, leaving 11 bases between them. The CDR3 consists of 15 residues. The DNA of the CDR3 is TGTGCCAGCAGTTTATCCGGCAGGCCAACAGATACGCAGTATTTT. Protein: CASSLSGRPTDTQYF.

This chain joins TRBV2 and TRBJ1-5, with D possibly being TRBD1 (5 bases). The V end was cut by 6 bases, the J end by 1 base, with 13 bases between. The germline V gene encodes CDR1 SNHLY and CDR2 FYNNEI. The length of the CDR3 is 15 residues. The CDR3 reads CASRGGISSNQPQHF. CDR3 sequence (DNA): TGTGCCAGCAGGGGGGGGATCTCCAGCAATCAGCCCCAGCATTTT.

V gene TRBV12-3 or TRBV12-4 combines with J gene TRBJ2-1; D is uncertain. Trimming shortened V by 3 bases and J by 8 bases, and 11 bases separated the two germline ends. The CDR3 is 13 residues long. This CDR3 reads CASSFAPRDEQFF. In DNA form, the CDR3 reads TGTGCCAGCAGTTTTGCACCCCGGGATGAGCAGTTCTTC.

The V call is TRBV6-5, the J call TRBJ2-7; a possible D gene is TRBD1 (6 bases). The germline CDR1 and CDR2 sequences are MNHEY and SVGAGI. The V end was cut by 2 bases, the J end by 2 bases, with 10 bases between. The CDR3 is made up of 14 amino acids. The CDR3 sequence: CASSYTGRAYEQYF. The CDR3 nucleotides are TGTGCCAGCAGTTACACAGGGAGAGCCTACGAGCAGTACTTC.

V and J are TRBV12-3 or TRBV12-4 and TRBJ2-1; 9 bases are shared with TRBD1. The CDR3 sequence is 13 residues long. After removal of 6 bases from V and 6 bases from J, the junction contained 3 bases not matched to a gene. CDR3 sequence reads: CASRDRGFNEQFF. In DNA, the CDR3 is TGTGCCAGCAGGGACAGGGGATTCAATGAGCAGTTCTTC.

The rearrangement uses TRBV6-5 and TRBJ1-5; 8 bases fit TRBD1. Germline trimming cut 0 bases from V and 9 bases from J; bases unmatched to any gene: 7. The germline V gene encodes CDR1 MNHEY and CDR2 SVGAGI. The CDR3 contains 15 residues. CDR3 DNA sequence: TGTGCCAGCAGTTACTCCCGACAGGGGATACGGCCCCAGCATTTT. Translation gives CASSYSRQGIRPQHF.

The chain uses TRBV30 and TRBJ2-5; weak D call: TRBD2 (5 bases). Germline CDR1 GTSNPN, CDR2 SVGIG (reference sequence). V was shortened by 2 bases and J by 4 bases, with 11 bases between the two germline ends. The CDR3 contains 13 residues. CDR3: CAWSTYRGETQYF. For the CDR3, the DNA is TGTGCCTGGAGTACCTACCGGGGAGAGACCCAGTACTTC.

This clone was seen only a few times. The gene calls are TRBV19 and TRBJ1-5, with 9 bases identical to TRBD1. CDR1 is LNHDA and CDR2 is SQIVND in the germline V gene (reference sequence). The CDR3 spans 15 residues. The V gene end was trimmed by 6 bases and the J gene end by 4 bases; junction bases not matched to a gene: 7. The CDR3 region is CASSLTGGRNQPQHF. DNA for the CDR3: TGTGCCAGTAGCCTCACAGGGGGCAGGAATCAGCCCCAGCATTTT.

Here the CDR3 reads CASSDVLANLNEQFF. CDR3 in DNA: TGTGCCAGCAGTGACGTACTAGCGAATCTCAATGAGCAGTTCTTC. V and J are TRBV25-1 and TRBJ2-1; 7 bases map to TRBD2. CDR3 length equals 15 residues. Germline CDR1 and CDR2: MGHDK and SYGVNS. V dropped 3 bases and J dropped 6; count of bases not matched to a gene: 8.

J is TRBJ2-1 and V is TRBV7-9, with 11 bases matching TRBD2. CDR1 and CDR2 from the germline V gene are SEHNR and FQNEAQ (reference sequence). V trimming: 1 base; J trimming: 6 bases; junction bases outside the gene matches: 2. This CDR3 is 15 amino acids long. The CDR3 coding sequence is TGTGCCAGCAGCTTAGTACTAGCGGGAGTCAATGAGCAGTTCTTC. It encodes CASSLVLAGVNEQFF. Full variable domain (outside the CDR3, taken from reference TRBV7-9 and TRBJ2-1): DTGVSQNPRHKITKRGQNVTFRCDPISEHNRLYWYRQTLGQGPEFLTYFQNEAQLEKSRLLSDRFSAERPKGSFSTLEIQRTEQGDSAMYLCASSLVLAGVNEQFFGPGTRLTVL.

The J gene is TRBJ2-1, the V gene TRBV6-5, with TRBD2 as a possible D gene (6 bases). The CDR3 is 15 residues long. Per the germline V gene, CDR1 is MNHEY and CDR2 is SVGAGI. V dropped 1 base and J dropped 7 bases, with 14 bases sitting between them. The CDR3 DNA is TGTGCCAGCAGTTACTTGACCCCGGGGAGGAATGAGCAGTTCTTC. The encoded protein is CASSYLTPGRNEQFF.

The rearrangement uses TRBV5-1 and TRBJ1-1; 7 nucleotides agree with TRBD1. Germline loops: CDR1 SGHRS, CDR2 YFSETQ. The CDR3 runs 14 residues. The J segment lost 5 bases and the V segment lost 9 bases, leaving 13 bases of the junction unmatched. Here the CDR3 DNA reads TGCGCCACCTGGACCGGGCCAGGGGGGACTGAAGCTTTCTTT. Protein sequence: CATWTGPGGTEAFF.

CDR3 in DNA: TGTGCCAGCAGCTCCGCGGAGTTTAACTATGGCTACACCTTC. It specifies CASSSAEFNYGYTF. V usage is TRBV28 and J usage is TRBJ1-2; D is uncertain. CDR3 length equals 14 residues. Germline V CDR1 and CDR2: MDHEN, SYDVKM. Trimming left V 6 bases short and J 1 base short, with 12 bases between.

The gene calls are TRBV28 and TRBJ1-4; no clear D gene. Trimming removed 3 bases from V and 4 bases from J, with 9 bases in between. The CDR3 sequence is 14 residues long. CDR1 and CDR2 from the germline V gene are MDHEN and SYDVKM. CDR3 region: CASSFYRFNEKLFF. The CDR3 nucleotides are TGTGCCAGCAGTTTCTACAGATTTAATGAAAAACTGTTTTTT.

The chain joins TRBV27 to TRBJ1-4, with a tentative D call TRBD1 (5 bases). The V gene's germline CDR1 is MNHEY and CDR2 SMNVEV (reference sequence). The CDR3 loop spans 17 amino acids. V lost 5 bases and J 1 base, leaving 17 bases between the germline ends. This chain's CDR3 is CASSITGTTVTNEKLFF. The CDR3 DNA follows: TGTGCCAGCAGTATAACCGGGACTACGGTAACTAATGAAAAACTGTTTTTT.

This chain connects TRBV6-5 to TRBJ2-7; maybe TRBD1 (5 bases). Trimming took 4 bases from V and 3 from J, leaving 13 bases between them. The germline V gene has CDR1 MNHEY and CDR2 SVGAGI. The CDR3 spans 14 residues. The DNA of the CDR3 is TGTGCCAGCAGTTTCCCGACAGTCGTCTACGAGCAGTACTTC. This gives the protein CASSFPTVVYEQYF.

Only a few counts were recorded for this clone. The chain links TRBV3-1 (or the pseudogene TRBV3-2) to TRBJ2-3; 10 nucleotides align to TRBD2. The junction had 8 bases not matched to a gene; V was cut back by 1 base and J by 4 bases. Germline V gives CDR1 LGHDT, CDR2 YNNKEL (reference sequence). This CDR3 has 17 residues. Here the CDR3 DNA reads TGTGCCAGCAGCCAAGTAATGAGGACTAGCGGATCAGATACGCAGTATTTT. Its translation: CASSQVMRTSGSDTQYF.

Here the CDR3 reads CARSVQTGFHGYTF. The CDR3 DNA reads TGTGCCAGAAGTGTACAAACAGGGTTCCATGGCTACACCTTC. The rearrangement links TRBV5-3 to TRBJ1-2; possible D gene TRBD1, 6 bases. TRBV5-3 is flagged as an ORF with uncertain function. The CDR3 is made up of 14 amino acids. V was cut by 5 bases and J by 6 bases, with 17 bases left in between.

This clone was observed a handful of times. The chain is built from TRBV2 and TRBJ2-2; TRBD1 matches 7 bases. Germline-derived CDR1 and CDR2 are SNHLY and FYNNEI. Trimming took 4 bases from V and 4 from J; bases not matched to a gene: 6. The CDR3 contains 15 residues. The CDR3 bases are TGTGCCAGCAGTGGAGGGACAGCCTTCACCGGGGAGCTGTTTTTT. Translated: CASSGGTAFTGELFF.

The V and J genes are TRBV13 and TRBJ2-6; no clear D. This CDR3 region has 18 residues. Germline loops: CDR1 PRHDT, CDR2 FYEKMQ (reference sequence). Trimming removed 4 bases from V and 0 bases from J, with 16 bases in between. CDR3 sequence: CASSSRTLVPSGANVLTF. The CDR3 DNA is TGTGCCAGCAGCTCACGAACATTGGTACCCTCTGGGGCCAACGTCCTGACTTTC.

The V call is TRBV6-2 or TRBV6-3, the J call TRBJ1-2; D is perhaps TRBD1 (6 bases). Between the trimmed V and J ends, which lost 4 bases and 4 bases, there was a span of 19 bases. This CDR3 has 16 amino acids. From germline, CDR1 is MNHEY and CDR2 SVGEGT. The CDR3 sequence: CASSSRGLRGSYGYTF. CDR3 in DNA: TGTGCCAGCAGTTCCAGGGGCCTAAGGGGTAGCTATGGCTACACCTTC.

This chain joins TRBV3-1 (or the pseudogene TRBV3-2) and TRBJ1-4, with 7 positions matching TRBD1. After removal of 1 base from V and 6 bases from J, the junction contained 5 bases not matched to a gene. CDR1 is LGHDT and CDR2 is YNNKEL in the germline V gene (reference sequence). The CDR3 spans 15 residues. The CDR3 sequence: CASSQGPGTDEKLFF. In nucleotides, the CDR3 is TGTGCCAGCAGCCAAGGGCCAGGGACAGATGAAAAACTGTTTTTT.

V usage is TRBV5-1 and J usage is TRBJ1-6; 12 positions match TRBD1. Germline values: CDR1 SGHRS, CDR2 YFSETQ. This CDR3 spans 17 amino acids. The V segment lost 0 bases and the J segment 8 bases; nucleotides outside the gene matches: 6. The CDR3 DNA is TGCGCCAGCAGCTTGGTACCCGGGACAGGGGGCGATTCACCCCTCCACTTT. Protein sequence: CASSLVPGTGGDSPLHF. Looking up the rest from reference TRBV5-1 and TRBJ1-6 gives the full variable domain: KAGVTQTPRYLIKTRGQQVTLSCSPISGHRSVSWYQQTPGQGLQFLFEYFSETQRNKGNFPGRFSGRQFSNSRSEMNVSTLELGDSALYLCASSLVPGTGGDSPLHFGNGTRLTVT.

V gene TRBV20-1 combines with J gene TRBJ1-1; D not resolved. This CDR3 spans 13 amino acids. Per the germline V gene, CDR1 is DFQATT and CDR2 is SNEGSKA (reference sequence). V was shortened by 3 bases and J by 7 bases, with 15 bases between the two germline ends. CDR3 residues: CSASLPLTGEAFF. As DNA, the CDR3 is TGCAGTGCTAGTCTCCCGTTAACCGGTGAAGCTTTCTTT.